Detailed here is one TCR beta chain. What it binds is unknown. DNA at 200 ng, around 30,000 T cell genomes, went into sorted-subset replicate PCRs. Assay: immunoSEQ multiplex PCR; the TCRdb copy retains only in-frame clones and omits some. The data show about 1.5 million clones, around 98% seen once. The investigators split CD4+ cells into a CD45RA+ naive subset and a CD45RA-negative memory subset. The data originate from a study of shared clonotypes between healthy human individuals. At the level of the study: Donors had three CD4 naive, three CD4 memory, two CD8 naive and one CD8 memory plate apiece.

CDR1 MNHEY and CDR2 SVGAGI come from the germline V gene. Trimming shortened V by 4 bases and J by 2 bases, and 10 bases separated the two germline ends. The CDR3 totals 14 residues. General study points: The study found lower generation probabilities in non-shared clonotypes than in those shared by all four donors.

The J gene is TRBJ2-3, the V gene TRBV6-5; D possibly corresponds to TRBD1 (5 bases). Sequencing was done on a sample of naive CD4+ T cells sorted from blood. Specified subset: CD45RA+ positively selected. The source of this sequence is a man aged 25-40 years in good health. For the CDR3, the DNA is TGTGCCAGCAGTTTGGACACTAACACAGATACGCAGTATTTT. Protein: CASSLDTNTDTQYF.